This T cell receptor beta chain is drawn from a study of blood T cells in healthy people across ages. Study observations and caveats: Strong correlation was found linking TCR beta diversity to naive T cell percentage. PBMC samples, being unsorted, prevented any conclusive comparison of naive and antigen-experienced cells.

The CDR3 runs to 13 residues. Per germline, CDR1 SGHRS and CDR2 YFSETQ. The ends were cut back, 0 bases at V and 6 bases at J, with 9 bases in the middle. This clonotype has a handful of counts. The target antigen is unknown. With a J-beta primer mix and a sample-barcoded 5' primer, a second PCR ran 7 to 11 cycles. With 12 random nucleotides, a template-switch adaptor tagged each individual cDNA molecule. MiXCR, applied by TCRdb to the 5' RACE reads, yields one record per CDR3 protein. Among 850,000 to 1,000,000 distinct CDR3 sequences, 40% to 60% were seen once, and the ten largest hold about an eighth.

The sequence was collected from a man under 40 in good health. The sequenced sample was blood. The chain is built from TRBV5-1 and TRBJ2-5, with TRBD1 as a possible D gene (5 bases). DNA for the CDR3: TGCGCCAGCAGCTTGGCAGGGCCTCAGACCCAGTACTTC. Its protein is CASSLAGPQTQYF.